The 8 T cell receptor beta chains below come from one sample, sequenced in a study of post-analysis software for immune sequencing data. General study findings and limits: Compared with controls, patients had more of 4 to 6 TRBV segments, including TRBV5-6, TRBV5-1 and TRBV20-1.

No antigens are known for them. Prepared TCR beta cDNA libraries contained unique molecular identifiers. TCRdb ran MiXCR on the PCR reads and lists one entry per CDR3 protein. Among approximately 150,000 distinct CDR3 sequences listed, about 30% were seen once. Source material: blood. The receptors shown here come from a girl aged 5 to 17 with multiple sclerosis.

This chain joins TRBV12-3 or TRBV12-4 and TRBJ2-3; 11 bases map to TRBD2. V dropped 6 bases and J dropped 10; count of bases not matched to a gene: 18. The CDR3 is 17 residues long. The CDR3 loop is CASSRTTGTSGTHAQYF. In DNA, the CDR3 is TGTGCCAGCAGCCGAACAACCGGGACTAGCGGAACACATGCGCAGTATTTT.

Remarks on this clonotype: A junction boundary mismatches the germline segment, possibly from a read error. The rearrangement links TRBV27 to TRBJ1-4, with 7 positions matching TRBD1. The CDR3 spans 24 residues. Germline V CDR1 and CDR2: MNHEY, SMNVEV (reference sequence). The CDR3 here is CASSWDSRATLLSPQKTTNEILFF. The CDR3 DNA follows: TGTGCCAGCAGTTGGGACAGCCGGGCGACGCTCCTCTCGCCACAGAAAACAACTAATGAAATACTGTTTTTT. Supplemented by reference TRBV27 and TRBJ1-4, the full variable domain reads EAQVTQNPRYLITVTGKKLTVTCSQNMNHEYMSWYRQDPGLGLRQIYYSMNVEVTDKGDVPEGYKVSRKEKRNFPLILESPSPNQTSLYFCASSWDSRATLLSPQKTTNEILFFGSGTQLSVL.

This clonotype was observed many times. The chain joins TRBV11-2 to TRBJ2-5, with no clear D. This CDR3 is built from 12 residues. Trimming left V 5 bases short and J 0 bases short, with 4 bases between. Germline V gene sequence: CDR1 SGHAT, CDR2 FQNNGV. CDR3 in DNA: TGTGCCAGCAGCCCGTACCAAGAGACCCAGTACTTC. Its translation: CASSPYQETQYF. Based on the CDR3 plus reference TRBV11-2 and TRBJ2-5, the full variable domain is EAGVAQSPRYKIIEKRQSVAFWCNPISGHATLYWYQQILGQGPKLLIQFQNNGVVDDSQLPKDRFSAERLKGVDSTLKIQPAKLEDSAVYLCASSPYQETQYFGPGTRLLVL.

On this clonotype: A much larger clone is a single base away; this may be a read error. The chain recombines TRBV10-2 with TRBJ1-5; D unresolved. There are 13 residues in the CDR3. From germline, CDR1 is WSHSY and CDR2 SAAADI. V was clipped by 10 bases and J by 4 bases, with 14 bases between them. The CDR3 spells CANLTKGNQPQHF. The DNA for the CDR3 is TGCGCCAACCTTACCAAAGGGAATCAGCCCCAGCATTTT.

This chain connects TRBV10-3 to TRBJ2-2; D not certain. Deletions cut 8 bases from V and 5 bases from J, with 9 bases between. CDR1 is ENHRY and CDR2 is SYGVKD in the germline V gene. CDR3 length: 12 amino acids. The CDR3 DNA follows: TGTGCCATCCCCGGTGAAACCGGGGAGCTGTTTTTT. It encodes CAIPGETGELFF.

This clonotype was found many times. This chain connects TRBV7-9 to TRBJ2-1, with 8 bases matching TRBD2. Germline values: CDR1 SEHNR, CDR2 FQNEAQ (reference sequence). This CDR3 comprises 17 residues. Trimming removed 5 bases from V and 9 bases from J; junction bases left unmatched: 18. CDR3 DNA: TGTGCCAGCAGCGCAGGTACAGGGCGGGAGGTTGGGGGTGAGCAGTTCTTC. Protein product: CASSAGTGREVGGEQFF.

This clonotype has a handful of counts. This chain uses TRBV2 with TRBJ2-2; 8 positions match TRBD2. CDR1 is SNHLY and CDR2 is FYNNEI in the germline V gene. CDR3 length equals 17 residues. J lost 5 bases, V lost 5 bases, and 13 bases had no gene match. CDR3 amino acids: CASSLFPGLGGTGELFF. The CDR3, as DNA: TGTGCCAGCAGTCTCTTCCCGGGACTAGGGGGGACCGGGGAGCTGTTTTTT. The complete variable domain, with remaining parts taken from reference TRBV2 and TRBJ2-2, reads EPEVTQTPSHQVTQMGQEVILRCVPISNHLYFYWYRQILGQKVEFLVSFYNNEISEKSEIFDDQFSVERPDGSNFTLKIRSTKLEDSAMYFCASSLFPGLGGTGELFFGEGSRLTVL.

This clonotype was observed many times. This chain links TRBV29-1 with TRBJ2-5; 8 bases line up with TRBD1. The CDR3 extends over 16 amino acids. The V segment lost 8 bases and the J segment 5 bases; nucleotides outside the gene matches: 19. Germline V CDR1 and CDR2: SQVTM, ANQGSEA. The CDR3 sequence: CSYYEWDRTASETQYF. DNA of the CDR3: TGCAGCTATTACGAATGGGACAGGACAGCATCGGAGACCCAGTACTTC.